These 17 T cell receptor beta chains share one sample of origin, sequenced in a study of T-cell memory formation after mild COVID-19. TCRdb re-called the 5' RACE reads through MiXCR, storing one row per CDR3 protein. In the table there are a few hundred thousand distinct CDR3 sequences, more than 20% of which are singletons. The sequenced sample was PBMCs or a T cell subset sorted from them (not recorded which). The origin of the receptors is an adult woman who had mild COVID-19 (a few samples of this study predate the infection). Cell type and time point are not known.

The J gene is TRBJ1-1, the V gene TRBV4-2; no reliable D call. Germline CDR1 and CDR2: LGHNA and YNFKEQ. The CDR3 is 13 amino acids. Trimming stripped 4 bases from V and 4 bases from J, with 10 bases between. The DNA for the CDR3 is TGTGCCAGCAGCCGCGCCTCAGGCACTGAAGCTTTCTTT. This sequence encodes CASSRASGTEAFF.

This clonotype was seen a handful of times. This chain connects TRBV7-8 to TRBJ1-1; TRBD1 aligns across 9 bases. CDR1 and CDR2 from the germline V gene are SGHVS and FQNEAQ. The V segment lost 5 bases and the J segment 2 bases; nucleotides outside the gene matches: 3. The CDR3 loop spans 14 amino acids. CDR3 sequence: CASSEDRGNTEAFF. In DNA, the CDR3 is TGTGCCAGCAGCGAGGACAGGGGTAACACTGAAGCTTTCTTT. Full variable domain (rest looked up from reference TRBV7-8 and TRBJ1-1): GAGVSQSPRYKVAKRGQDVALRCDPISGHVSLFWYQQALGQGPEFLTYFQNEAQLDKSGLPSDRFFAERPEGSVSTLKIQRTQQEDSAVYLCASSEDRGNTEAFFGQGTRLTVV.

The gene calls are TRBV5-1 and TRBJ1-1; D is uncertain. CDR3 size: 14 residues. Germline V gene data show CDR1 as SGHRS and CDR2 as YFSETQ. V shed 0 bases and J shed 6 bases, with 12 bases lying between them. For the CDR3, the DNA is TGCGCCAGCAGCTTGGATACCGCCGGCCCTGAAGCTTTCTTT. Translation: CASSLDTAGPEAFF.

This clonotype was found many times. This chain links TRBV4-2 with TRBJ2-1; D gene uncertain. V was pared by 0 bases and J by 7 bases, with 10 bases between. Looked up from germline, CDR1 is LGHNA and CDR2 is YNFKEQ. CDR3 length: 14 residues. The CDR3 bases are TGTGCCAGCAGCCAAGATTATGAAGGGAATGAGCAGTTCTTC. Translated, it gives CASSQDYEGNEQFF.

This clonotype was picked up a small number of times. The J gene is TRBJ2-6, the V gene TRBV6-2 or TRBV6-3; no clear D. Deletions cut 3 bases from V and 3 bases from J, with 6 bases between. The CDR3 covers 14 residues. Germline loops: CDR1 MNHEY, CDR2 SVGEGT. The CDR3 region has the DNA TGTGCCAGCAGTTATGTGAGTGGGGCCAACGTCCTGACTTTC. It yields the protein CASSYVSGANVLTF.

In this sample, this clonotype turned up once. The junction departs from germline at one end; a sequencing error may be responsible. The rearrangement links TRBV12-3 or TRBV12-4 to TRBJ1-2; D gene unclear. The CDR3 runs to 9 residues. CDR3 in amino acids: CASSFPTAF. The CDR3 nucleotides read TGTGCCAGCAGTTTTCCCACCGCATTC.

The chain is built from TRBV4-2 and TRBJ1-4; TRBD1 matches 7 bases. The trim removed 2 bases at V and 4 bases at J, leaving 4 bases unmatched. The germline V gene encodes CDR1 LGHNA and CDR2 YNFKEQ. The CDR3 length is 15 residues. The CDR3 sequence: CASSQPGTVNEKLFF. The CDR3 DNA reads TGTGCCAGCAGCCAACCCGGGACAGTTAATGAAAAACTGTTTTTT.

The chain has TRBV18 and TRBJ1-3, with D uncertain. The ends were cut back, 2 bases at V and 7 bases at J, with 9 bases in the middle. The CDR3 covers 13 residues. Germline CDR1 and CDR2: KGHSH and LQKENI. The CDR3 sequence is CASSPSQSNTIYF. Here the CDR3 DNA reads TGTGCCAGCTCACCAAGTCAGTCCAACACCATATATTTT.

The chain links TRBV10-3 to TRBJ2-2; either TRBD1 or TRBD2 may supply D (5 bases each). Germline assignment: CDR1 ENHRY and CDR2 SYGVKD. The V gene lost 8 bases and the J gene lost 8 bases, with 15 bases spanning the gap. This CDR3 contains 13 residues. CDR3 DNA sequence: TGTGCCATCGGGGGACCATCAACGGGGGAGCTGTTTTTT. Protein sequence: CAIGGPSTGELFF.

V and J are TRBV12-3 or TRBV12-4 and TRBJ2-7; D tentatively fits TRBD1 or TRBD2 (5 bases each). With 6 bases removed from V and 0 bases from J, the gap between germline ends came to 21 bases. CDR3 length equals 17 residues. The CDR3 reads CASSRNPGTGPSYEQYF. The CDR3 DNA is TGTGCCAGCAGCCGGAACCCCGGGACGGGACCCTCCTACGAGCAGTACTTC.

This clonotype was found a few times. This chain joins TRBV4-1 and TRBJ1-5; TRBD1 matches at 8 bases. This CDR3 region has 17 residues. With V trimmed by 4 bases and J by 7 bases, 15 bases remained unmatched. From germline, CDR1 is MGHRA and CDR2 YSYEKL. CDR3 in DNA: TGCGCCAGCAGCCCGCCGCTGACAGGGGCCCTCGGGCAGCCCCAGCATTTT. It codes for CASSPPLTGALGQPQHF.

This clonotype has only a few counts. The chain employs TRBV7-9 and TRBJ2-1; D not certain. Trimming cost V 4 bases and J 6 bases, with 13 bases left between them. The CDR3 runs to 14 residues. Germline V CDR1 and CDR2: SEHNR, FQNEAQ (reference sequence). CDR3 coding DNA: TGTGCCAGCAGCTCCACTCTCCGTGTCAATGAGCAGTTCTTC. This gives the protein CASSSTLRVNEQFF. The complete variable domain, with remaining parts taken from reference TRBV7-9 and TRBJ2-1, reads DTGVSQNPRHKITKRGQNVTFRCDPISEHNRLYWYRQTLGQGPEFLTYFQNEAQLEKSRLLSDRFSAERPKGSFSTLEIQRTEQGDSAMYLCASSSTLRVNEQFFGPGTRLTVL.

This clonotype was recorded many times. The J gene is TRBJ1-2, the V gene TRBV12-3 or TRBV12-4; no clear D. Between the trimmed V and J ends, which lost 6 bases and 5 bases, there was a span of 10 bases. There are 12 residues in the CDR3. The CDR3 spells CASSRDSYGYTF. The CDR3 DNA reads as TGTGCCAGCAGCCGCGATAGTTATGGCTACACCTTC.

A few counts support this clonotype. V is TRBV6-2 or TRBV6-3 and J is TRBJ2-2; 10 bases are a match to TRBD2. The junction had 5 bases not matched to a gene; V was cut back by 6 bases and J by 4 bases. The CDR3 contains 15 residues. The germline V gene has CDR1 MNHEY and CDR2 SVGEGT. CDR3 in amino acids: CASRRSSGSTGELFF. Here the CDR3 DNA reads TGTGCCAGCAGAAGATCTAGCGGGAGCACCGGGGAGCTGTTTTTT.

This clonotype came up a few times. The genes are TRBV5-1 and TRBJ2-1; 8 bases fit TRBD1. After removal of 4 bases from V and 5 bases from J, the junction contained 8 bases not matched to a gene. The CDR3 sequence is 15 residues long. CDR1 is SGHRS, CDR2 YFSETQ, per germline. CDR3 coding DNA: TGCGCCAGCAGCCCTTTGGACAGGGTCGACAATGAGCAGTTCTTC. Amino acids: CASSPLDRVDNEQFF.

This chain connects TRBV7-8 to TRBJ2-2; D not resolved. The germline V gene encodes CDR1 SGHVS and CDR2 FQNEAQ. The CDR3 sequence is 15 residues long. V lost 1 base and J lost 8, with 14 bases in between. Here the CDR3 reads CASSLELRRSGELFF. The CDR3 DNA reads TGTGCCAGCAGCTTAGAATTACGCCGATCTGGGGAGCTGTTTTTT.

This clonotype was seen a handful of times. The V and J genes are TRBV7-2 and TRBJ2-3; D could derive from TRBD1 or TRBD2 (7 bases each). Germline V gene sequence: CDR1 SGHTA, CDR2 FQGNSA. With 5 bases removed from V and 2 bases from J, the gap between germline ends came to 14 bases. This CDR3 comprises 15 residues. Here the CDR3 DNA reads TGTGCCAGCAGCCAGGGGGGGACAGCCACAGATACGCAGTATTTT. Its protein product is CASSQGGTATDTQYF. Drawing the rest from reference TRBV7-2 and TRBJ2-3, the complete variable domain is GAGVSQSPSNKVTEKGKDVELRCDPISGHTALYWYRQSLGQGLEFLIYFQGNSAPDKSGLPSDRFSAERTGGSVSTLTIQRTQQEDSAVYLCASSQGGTATDTQYFGPGTRLTVL.